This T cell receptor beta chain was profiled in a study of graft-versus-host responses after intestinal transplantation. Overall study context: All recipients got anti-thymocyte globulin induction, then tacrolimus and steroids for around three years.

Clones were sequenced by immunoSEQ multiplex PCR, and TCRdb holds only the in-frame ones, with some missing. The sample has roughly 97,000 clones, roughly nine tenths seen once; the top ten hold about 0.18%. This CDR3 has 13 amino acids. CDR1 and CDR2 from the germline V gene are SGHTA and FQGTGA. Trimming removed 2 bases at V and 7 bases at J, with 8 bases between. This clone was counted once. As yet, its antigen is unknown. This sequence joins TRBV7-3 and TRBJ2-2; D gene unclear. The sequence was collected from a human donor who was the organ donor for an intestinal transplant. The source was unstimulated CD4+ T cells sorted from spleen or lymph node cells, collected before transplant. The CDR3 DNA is TGTGCCAGCAGCTTACCAGAGGTCGGGGAGCTGTTTTTT. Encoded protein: CASSLPEVGELFF.